Detailed here is one T cell receptor (beta chain). Its antigen remains unknown. Germline CDR1 reads MDHEN; CDR2 reads SYDVKM. V lost 5 bases and J lost 8, with 18 bases in between. The CDR3 is made up of 14 amino acids. With 60 Vbeta and 13 Jbeta primers, the PCR was carried out. Assay: immunoSEQ multiplex PCR; the TCRdb copy retains only in-frame clones and omits some. This table holds some 200,000 clones, about 80% found once. The source of the sample is a study of cytomegalovirus exposure and HLA in healthy donors. Findings and caveats of the study: In an earlier analysis, about 87% or about 30%: the productive usage of most TCR beta V segments.

The rearrangement uses TRBV28 and TRBJ1-2, with D possibly being TRBD1 (5 bases). Sequenced: PBMCs. The clonotype originates from a woman aged 25 to 39 in good health and CMV-seropositive. CDR3 nucleotide sequence: TGTGCCAGCAGTGGCGGGACGATTAAAGGGGGCTACACCTTC. The encoded protein is CASSGGTIKGGYTF.